This is a list of T cell receptor beta chains from one sample in a study of long-term antiretroviral therapy in people with HIV. TCRdb keeps only in-frame clones here, not all; method: immunoSEQ multiplex PCR. This sample carries about 29,000 clones, approximately 90% of them seen once, and the ten largest clones take 7% to 8%. The starting material was unsorted PBMCs, obtained roughly 5 years before starting antiretroviral therapy. The receptors here all came from a man over 45 with HIV. The CDR3 runs from the conserved cysteine through the conserved F or W. The D gene is left open where the match is weak. Size values are once, few and many counts, or a class for expanded clones, and some rows have none.

j_gene	v_gene	d_gene	abundance	CDR3aa	CDR3nt
TRBJ2-1	TRBV28	TRBD1	-	CASRTGTGSYNEQFF	TGTGCCAGCAGAACCGGGACAGGGTCCTACAATGAGCAGTTCTTC
TRBJ2-2	TRBV2	-	-	CASSEKAQRPGELFF	TGTGCCAGCAGTGAAAAAGCTCAACGACCCGGGGAGCTGTTTTTT
TRBJ2-3	TRBV7-3	TRBD2	-	CASSLGWTSGYTDTQYF	TGTGCCAGCAGCTTGGGCTGGACTAGCGGCTACACAGATACGCAGTATTTT
TRBJ2-1	TRBV7-3	-	-	CASSLGLATNEQFF	TGTGCCAGCAGCTTAGGGCTAGCAACCAATGAGCAGTTCTTC
TRBJ2-2	TRBV21-1	-	-	CASIARTTGNTGELFF	TGTGCCAGCATTGCAAGGACGACAGGGAACACCGGGGAGCTGTTTTTT
TRBJ2-1	TRBV6-4	-	-	CASSKTTWGDEQFF	TGTGCCAGCAGTAAGACTACGTGGGGCGATGAGCAGTTCTTC
TRBJ2-7	TRBV7-3	-	once	CASSLRQGPYEQYF	TGTGCCAGCAGCTTGAGGCAGGGGCCCTACGAGCAGTACTTC
TRBJ2-1	TRBV6-6	-	-	CASSYGSGTIYNEQFF	TGTGCCAGCAGTTACGGGTCCGGGACCATCTACAATGAGCAGTTCTTC
TRBJ2-2	TRBV30	-	-	CAWSVRLGQSGELFF	TGTGCCTGGAGTGTAAGGTTGGGGCAGTCCGGGGAGCTGTTTTTT
TRBJ2-5	TRBV5-1	-	-	CASSLEWGAQETQYF	TGCGCCAGCAGCTTGGAGTGGGGGGCCCAAGAGACCCAGTACTTC
TRBJ2-2	TRBV7-3	-	-	CASSPREAGPYQVGELFF	TGTGCCAGCAGCCCAAGGGAGGCTGGCCCCTACCAGGTCGGGGAGCTGTTTTTT
TRBJ2-2	TRBV11-1	TRBD2	-	CASSSRDYSTGELFF	TGTGCCAGCAGCTCCCGGGACTATTCTACCGGGGAGCTGTTTTTT
TRBJ1-6	TRBV7-2	-	-	CASSLEPSSYNSPLHF	TGTGCCAGCAGCTTAGAACCGAGCTCCTATAATTCACCCCTCCACTTT
TRBJ2-7	TRBV27	-	-	CASSNWGANGYEQYF	TGTGCCAGCAGTAACTGGGGGGCTAATGGCTACGAGCAGTACTTC
TRBJ2-7	TRBV5-3	-	-	CADGGGGHQEQYF	TGTGCCGACGGGGGCGGGGGCCACCAGGAGCAGTACTTC
TRBJ1-2	TRBV9	-	-	CASSVSPGRGGYTF	TGTGCCAGCAGCGTATCTCCGGGGCGCGGTGGCTACACCTTC
TRBJ1-1	TRBV15	-	-	CATSSFGYTEAFF	TGTGCCACCAGCAGTTTTGGTTACACTGAAGCTTTCTTT
TRBJ2-3	TRBV7-8	-	-	CASSLAGADTQYF	TGTGCCAGCAGCTTAGCGGGTGCAGATACGCAGTATTTT
TRBJ1-2	TRBV30	-	-	CAWSAGVGYTF	TGTGCCTGGAGTGCAGGGGTAGGCTACACCTTC
TRBJ2-7	TRBV9	-	-	CASSVEEGGFYEQYF	TGTGCCAGCAGCGTAGAGGAGGGAGGTTTCTACGAGCAGTACTTC
TRBJ2-1	TRBV6-5	-	-	CASSRDAYNEQFF	TGTGCCAGCAGCAGGGACGCCTACAATGAGCAGTTCTTC
TRBJ1-2	TRBV10-2	-	-	CASSDVRINYGYTF	TGCGCCAGCAGTGACGTCCGAATTAACTATGGCTACACCTTC
TRBJ1-6	TRBV6-1	TRBD1	-	CASSERQGDSPLHF	TGTGCCAGCAGTGAAAGGCAGGGGGATTCACCCCTCCACTTT
TRBJ2-7	TRBV19	TRBD2	-	CASSRGGLAGEFYEQYF	TGTGCCAGTAGTAGGGGAGGACTAGCGGGAGAGTTCTACGAGCAGTACTTC
TRBJ1-4	TRBV28	-	-	CASSLGGVEKLFF	TGTGCCAGCAGTTTAGGTGGGGTAGAAAAACTGTTTTTT
TRBJ1-2	TRBV2	TRBD1	few	CANDRGYGYTF	TGTGCCAACGACAGGGGCTATGGCTACACCTTC
TRBJ2-5	TRBV5-1	-	-	CASSPERRNQETQYF	TGCGCCAGCAGCCCTGAGAGGCGGAACCAAGAGACCCAGTACTTC
TRBJ2-1	TRBV5-1	TRBD2	-	CASSLAGTSLNEQFF	TGCGCCAGCAGCTTGGCCGGGACTAGCCTCAATGAGCAGTTCTTC
TRBJ1-5	TRBV6-1	-	-	CASSEVPGYNQPQHF	TGTGCCAGCAGTGAAGTTCCGGGTTATAATCAGCCCCAGCATTTT
TRBJ2-1	TRBV7-2	-	-	CASSPGTGMAVQFF	TGTGCCAGCAGCCCAGGAACGGGGATGGCTGTGCAGTTCTTC
TRBJ1-1	TRBV5-1	TRBD1	-	CASKDREGTEAFF	TGCGCCAGCAAAGACAGGGAGGGCACTGAAGCTTTCTTT
TRBJ2-1	TRBV18	-	-	CASSPLPGTKYNEQFF	TGTGCCAGCTCACCCTTGCCGGGGACGAAGTACAATGAGCAGTTCTTC
TRBJ2-5	TRBV9	-	-	CASSVRTTGTQYF	TGTGCCAGCAGCGTGAGGACCACTGGGACCCAGTACTTC
TRBJ1-1	TRBV2	-	-	CASSRDTISEAFF	TGTGCCAGCAGTCGCGATACCATTTCTGAAGCTTTCTTT
TRBJ1-1	TRBV10-3	-	-	CASLRGADTEAFF	TGTGCCAGCCTCCGGGGCGCGGACACTGAAGCTTTCTTT
TRBJ2-7	TRBV6-5	TRBD1	-	CASRERQGVAYEQYF	TGTGCCAGCAGAGAACGACAGGGGGTTGCCTACGAGCAGTACTTC
TRBJ1-4	TRBV5-8	-	once	CASSPRGEKLFF	TGTGCCAGCAGCCCTCGGGGCGAAAAACTGTTTTTT
TRBJ1-1	TRBV5-8	-	-	CASSLAGLPRDMNTEAFF	TGTGCCAGCAGCTTGGCGGGCCTCCCGAGGGATATGAACACTGAAGCTTTCTTT
TRBJ2-7	TRBV19	-	-	CASSNRVAPRHPYEQYF	TGTGCCAGTAGTAACAGGGTAGCCCCCCGACACCCCTACGAGCAGTACTTC
TRBJ2-7	TRBV6-1	-	-	CATRTVPYEQYF	TGTGCCACCAGGACAGTTCCCTACGAGCAGTACTTC
TRBJ2-7	TRBV11-2	TRBD2	once	CASSLQLAAFDQGYEQYF	TGTGCCAGCAGCTTACAACTAGCGGCTTTCGACCAGGGCTACGAGCAGTACTTC
TRBJ2-7	TRBV21-1	-	-	CASSPRPPYGRMSSYEQYF	TGTGCCAGCAGCCCTCGCCCGCCCTATGGGAGGATGAGCTCCTACGAGCAGTACTTC
TRBJ2-7	TRBV15	-	-	CATSRDKTAGSYEQYF	TGTGCCACCAGCAGAGACAAGACGGCGGGCTCCTACGAGCAGTACTTC
TRBJ2-7	TRBV5-5	-	-	CASSGVRASENYEQYF	TGTGCCAGCAGTGGAGTCCGGGCCTCGGAGAACTACGAGCAGTACTTC
TRBJ2-2	TRBV25-1	-	-	CASSEFTGELFF	TGTGCCAGCAGTGAATTCACCGGGGAGCTGTTTTTT
TRBJ2-4	TRBV5-6	-	-	CASSLGAEVNIQYF	TGTGCCAGCAGCTTGGGGGCAGAGGTGAACATTCAGTACTTC
TRBJ2-5	TRBV9	TRBD2	-	CASSVGASGRAGWGETQYF	TGTGCCAGCAGCGTAGGGGCTAGCGGGAGGGCCGGTTGGGGAGAGACCCAGTACTTC
TRBJ1-3	TRBV7-9	-	-	CASRTPVWGNGNTIYF	TGTGCCAGCAGGACTCCGGTTTGGGGGAACGGAAACACCATATATTTT
TRBJ2-3	TRBV10-3	-	medium-sized	CAITPQAEALFTDTQYF	TGTGCCATCACCCCTCAAGCGGAGGCCCTATTCACAGATACGCAGTATTTT
TRBJ2-1	TRBV7-2	-	-	CASSLALTVISYNEQFF	TGTGCCAGCAGCTTAGCCCTGACCGTAATTTCCTACAATGAGCAGTTCTTC
TRBJ2-1	TRBV29-1	-	-	CSGMLPGDLEGNEQFF	TGCAGCGGCATGCTACCAGGGGACCTGGAGGGGAATGAGCAGTTCTTC
TRBJ2-2	TRBV5-1	TRBD2	-	CASSLTSGTNTGELFF	TGCGCCAGCAGCTTAACTAGCGGAACAAACACCGGGGAGCTGTTTTTT
TRBJ1-1	TRBV5-4	-	once	CASSSGGVGTEAFF	TGTGCCAGCAGCTCGGGGGGGGTAGGGACTGAAGCTTTCTTT